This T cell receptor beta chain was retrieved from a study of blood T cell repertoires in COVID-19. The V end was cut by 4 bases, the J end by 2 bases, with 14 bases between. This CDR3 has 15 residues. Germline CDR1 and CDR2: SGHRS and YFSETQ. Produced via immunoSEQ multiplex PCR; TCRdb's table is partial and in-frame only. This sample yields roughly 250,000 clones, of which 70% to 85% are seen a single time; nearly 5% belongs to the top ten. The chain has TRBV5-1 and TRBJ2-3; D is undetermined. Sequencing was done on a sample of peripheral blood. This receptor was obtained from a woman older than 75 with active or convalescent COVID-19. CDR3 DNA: TGCGCCAGCAGCCCTGGTCTTAGCCCCACAGATACGCAGTATTTT. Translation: CASSPGLSPTDTQYF.